This T cell receptor beta chain was sequenced during a study of OX40 agonist ivuxolimab in advanced cancers. As for this clone: Its antigen remains unidentified.

The CDR3 is 13 amino acids. The V gene's germline CDR1 is SGHVS and CDR2 FQNEAQ. Study-level findings and limits: Near-lowest levels of clonal expansion characterized partial responders at 0.1-3.0 mg/kg. The antigens recognized by the expanded peripheral T cells, that is their antigen specificity, were not determined.

The repertoire was sequenced with immunoSEQ multiplex PCR; TCRdb's copy has only in-frame clones and lacks some. Among roughly 64,000 clones listed, 91% were seen once. This receptor was taken from an adult with an advanced solid tumor such as melanoma, head and neck, liver or kidney cancer. The sequencing here drew on CD4+ or CD8+ T cells sorted from blood, taken in a trial of the OX40 agonist ivuxolimab. The chain uses TRBV7-8 and TRBJ1-1, with a tentative D call TRBD1 (5 bases). CDR3 amino acids: CLVQNRLNTEAFF. The CDR3 DNA follows: TGTTTGGTTCAGAACAGGCTGAACACTGAAGCTTTCTTT. Variable domain in full (rest from reference TRBV7-8 and TRBJ1-1): GAGVSQSPRYKVAKRGQDVALRCDPISGHVSLFWYQQALGQGPEFLTYFQNEAQLDKSGLPSDRFFAERPEGSVSTLKIQRTQQEDSAVYLCLVQNRLNTEAFFGQGTRLTVV.